This TCR beta chain came from a study of blood T cell repertoires in COVID-19. For the study at large: There were acute and convalescent COVID-19 samples, and they came from the United States, Italy and Spain. T cells, B-cell-depleted T cells, or PBMCs supplied cDNA or gDNA.

Original analysis: Quantification of nucleated cells was approximated via reference gene primer amplification. The assay was immunoSEQ multiplex PCR, and TCRdb's table has in-frame clones only and misses some. That table furnishes V, J and clone size, whereas the DNA furnished D and trimming. The sample lists 20,000 to 25,000 clones, about 83% occurring once. V lost 1 base to trimming and J lost 6 bases, with 7 bases between them. Germline V gene data show CDR1 as SGHDN and CDR2 as FVKESK. The CDR3 totals 12 residues. The genes are TRBV14 and TRBJ2-7, with D maybe TRBD2 (5 bases). The sequence came from a man between 70 and 80 years old with acute or convalescent COVID-19. Sequences were obtained from peripheral blood. In DNA form, the CDR3 reads TGTGCCAGCAGCCAAGGGCGGGTCGAGCAGTACTTC. Its protein is CASSQGRVEQYF.